One T cell receptor (beta chain) is described in this entry. This entry comes from a study of blood T cell repertoires in COVID-19. Produced via immunoSEQ multiplex PCR; TCRdb's table is partial and in-frame only. The table has 75,000 to 85,000 clones, about nine tenths seen once; the top ten hold roughly 45%. Per the germline V gene, CDR1 is LNHDA and CDR2 is SQIVND (reference sequence). V lost 4 bases and J 5 bases, leaving 9 bases between the germline ends. This CDR3 contains 13 residues. Sequences were obtained from peripheral blood. The chain combines TRBV19 with TRBJ1-5; unclear D gene. The clonotype originates from a human donor in a cohort sampled during active COVID-19. CDR3 region: CASSRSLDQPQHF. DNA for the CDR3: TGTGCCAGTAGTAGGAGTTTAGATCAGCCCCAGCATTTT.